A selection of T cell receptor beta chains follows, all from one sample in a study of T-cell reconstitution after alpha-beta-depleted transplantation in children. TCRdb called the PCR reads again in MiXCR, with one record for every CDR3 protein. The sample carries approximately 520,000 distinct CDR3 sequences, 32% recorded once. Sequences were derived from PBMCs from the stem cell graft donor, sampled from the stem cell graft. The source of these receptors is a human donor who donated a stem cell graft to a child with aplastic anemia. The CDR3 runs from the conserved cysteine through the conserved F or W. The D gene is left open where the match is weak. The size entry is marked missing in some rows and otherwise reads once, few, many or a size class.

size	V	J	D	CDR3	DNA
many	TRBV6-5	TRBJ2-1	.	CASSYSWSGADNEQFF	TGTGCCAGCAGTTACTCGTGGTCTGGGGCTGACAATGAGCAGTTCTTC
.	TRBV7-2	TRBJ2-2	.	CASSLVGGGLTGELFF	TGTGCCAGCAGCTTAGTGGGGGGCGGGCTCACCGGGGAGCTGTTTTTT
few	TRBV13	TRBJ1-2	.	CASSAQMNYGYTF	TGTGCCAGCAGCGCACAGATGAACTATGGCTACACCTTC
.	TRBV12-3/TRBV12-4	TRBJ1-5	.	CASSLALEGAQHF	TGTGCCAGCAGCCTGGCCCTCGAGGGGGCCCAGCATTTT
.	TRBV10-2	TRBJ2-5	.	CASGREAQYF	TGCGCCAGCGGAAGGGAGGCCCAGTACTTC
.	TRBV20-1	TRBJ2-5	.	CSARDRGRGETQYF	TGCAGTGCTAGAGATCGAGGGAGAGGGGAGACCCAGTACTTC
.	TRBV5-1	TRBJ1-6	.	CASSWGTDTSPLHF	TGCGCCAGCAGCTGGGGAACGGATACTTCACCCCTCCACTTT
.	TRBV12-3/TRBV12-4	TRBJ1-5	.	CASSSTVSGNQPQHF	TGTGCCAGCAGTTCGACAGTGAGTGGCAATCAGCCCCAGCATTTT
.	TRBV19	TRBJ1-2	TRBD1	CASSIEATGGAGYGYTF	TGTGCCAGTAGTATAGAGGCGACAGGGGGCGCCGGCTATGGCTACACCTTC
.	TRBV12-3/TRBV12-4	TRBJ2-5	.	CASTRDGRTQYF	TGTGCCAGCACTCGTGACGGGAGAACCCAGTACTTC
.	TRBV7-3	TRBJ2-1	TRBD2	CASSWTSGSINEQFF	TGTGCCAGCAGCTGGACTAGCGGGAGTATCAATGAGCAGTTCTTC
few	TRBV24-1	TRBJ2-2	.	CATSDPQGSANTGELFF	TGTGCCACCAGTGATCCCCAGGGGTCCGCGAACACCGGGGAGCTGTTTTTT
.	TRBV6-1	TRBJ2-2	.	CASSPRRANTGELFF	TGTGCCAGCAGCCCCCGTCGTGCGAACACCGGGGAGCTGTTTTTT
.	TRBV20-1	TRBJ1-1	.	CSAICTEAVNTEAYF	TGCAGTGCTATTTGCACGGAGGCGGTGAACACTGAAGCTTACTTT
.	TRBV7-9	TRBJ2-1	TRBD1	CASSFWDRENEQFF	TGTGCCAGCAGCTTCTGGGACAGGGAGAATGAGCAGTTCTTC
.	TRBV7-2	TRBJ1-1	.	CASSHRGIALNTEAFF	TGTGCCAGCAGCCACCGGGGGATCGCCTTGAACACTGAAGCTTTCTTT
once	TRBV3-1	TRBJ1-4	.	CASSRIGGSFRGEKLFF	TGTGCCAGCAGTCGTATAGGGGGATCCTTCCGGGGTGAAAAACTGTTTTTT
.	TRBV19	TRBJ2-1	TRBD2	CASSPRKLAGTYNEQFF	TGTGCCAGTAGTCCCCGGAAACTAGCGGGGACCTACAATGAGCAGTTCTTC
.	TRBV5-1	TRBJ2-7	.	CASTRGAATYEQYF	TGCGCCAGCACACGGGGGGCCGCAACCTACGAGCAGTACTTC
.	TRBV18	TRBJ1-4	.	CASSPGSTNEKLFF	TGTGCCAGCTCTCCAGGGTCTACTAATGAAAAACTGTTTTTT
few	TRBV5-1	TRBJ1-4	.	CASSPDPGDEKLFF	TGCGCCAGCAGCCCGGACCCCGGGGACGAAAAACTGTTTTTT
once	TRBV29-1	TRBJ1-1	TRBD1	CSVDTRQGGAYEAFF	TGCAGCGTTGACACTCGACAGGGGGGAGCCTATGAAGCTTTCTTT
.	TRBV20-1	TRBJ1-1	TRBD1	CSASQGGSEAFF	TGCAGTGCTAGCCAGGGGGGCTCTGAAGCTTTCTTT
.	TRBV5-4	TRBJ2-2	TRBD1	CASSTPSGQGDGELFF	TGTGCCAGCAGCACTCCATCGGGACAGGGGGACGGGGAGCTGTTTTTT
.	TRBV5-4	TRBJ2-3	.	CASSFETGGTTDTQYF	TGTGCCAGCAGCTTTGAAACGGGCGGAACCACAGATACGCAGTATTTT
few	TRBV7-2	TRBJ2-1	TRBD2	CASSFLTSGRPDEQFF	TGTGCCAGCAGCTTCCTGACTAGCGGGAGGCCCGATGAGCAGTTCTTC
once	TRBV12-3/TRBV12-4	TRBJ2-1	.	CASTRGGGSYNEQFF	TGTGCCAGCACCAGGGGAGGGGGCTCCTACAATGAGCAGTTCTTC
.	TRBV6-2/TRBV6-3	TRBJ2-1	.	CASSYGNGAEQFF	TGTGCCAGCAGTTACGGGAACGGTGCTGAGCAGTTCTTC
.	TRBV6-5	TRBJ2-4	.	CASSSRGAGAKNIQYF	TGTGCCAGCAGTTCTAGAGGAGCGGGAGCCAAAAACATTCAGTACTTC
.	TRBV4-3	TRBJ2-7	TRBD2	CASSQDSGGRSYEQYF	TGCGCCAGCAGCCAAGATTCGGGCGGGAGGTCCTACGAGCAGTACTTC
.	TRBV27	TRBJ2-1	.	CASSLGPRGYNEQFF	TGTGCCAGCAGTTTAGGTCCCAGAGGGTACAATGAGCAGTTCTTC
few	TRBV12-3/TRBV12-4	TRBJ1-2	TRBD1	CASSVGQGYGYTF	TGTGCCAGCAGCGTGGGACAGGGCTATGGCTACACCTTC
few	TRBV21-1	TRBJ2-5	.	CASIRGGLPQETQYF	TGTGCCAGCATCCGAGGCGGGCTACCCCAAGAGACCCAGTACTTC
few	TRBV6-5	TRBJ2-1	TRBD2	CASSYGTSGLNEQFF	TGTGCCAGCAGTTACGGGACTAGCGGCCTCAATGAGCAGTTCTTC
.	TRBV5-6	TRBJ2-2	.	CASSLRRGMNTGELFF	TGTGCCAGCAGCTTGAGGCGGGGAATGAACACCGGGGAGCTGTTTTTT
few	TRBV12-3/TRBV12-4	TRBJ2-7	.	CASTTVGSHEQYF	TGTGCCAGCACTACGGTCGGGTCCCACGAGCAGTACTTC
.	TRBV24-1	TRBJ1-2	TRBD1	CATSDIDWTGGHYGYTF	TGTGCCACCAGTGACATAGATTGGACAGGGGGGCACTATGGCTACACCTTC
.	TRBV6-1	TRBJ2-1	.	CASRAGGSSYNEQFF	TGTGCCAGCAGAGCAGGCGGTAGCTCCTACAATGAGCAGTTCTTC
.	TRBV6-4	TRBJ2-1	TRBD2	CASRALAGGLNEQFF	TGTGCCAGCAGAGCACTAGCGGGAGGGCTGAATGAGCAGTTCTTC
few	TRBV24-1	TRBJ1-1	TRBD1	CATSDNDRGDAFF	TGTGCCACCAGTGATAACGACAGGGGAGATGCTTTCTTT